The clone carrying this TCR beta chain has only a few counts. V gave up 0 bases and J gave up 0 bases, with 6 bases separating them. Germline CDR1 and CDR2: LGHNA and YNFKEQ. The CDR3 loop spans 15 amino acids. Constant-region reverse primers amplified full-length variable regions, followed by semi-nested Nested Universal Primer A PCR. TCRdb processed the 5' RACE reads anew with MiXCR; each CDR3 protein has one entry. This table holds about 47,000 distinct CDR3 sequences, roughly 28% found once. The TCR was taken from a female donor with breast cancer. Material: naive CD4+ T cells sorted from blood. Regarding subset: naive CD4+ T cells, CD4+CD45RA+CD25-. This chain connects TRBV4-2 to TRBJ2-4, with D hard to call. CDR3 sequence: CASSQDVLAKNIQYF. The CDR3 DNA reads TGTGCCAGCAGCCAAGATGTGCTAGCCAAAAACATTCAGTACTTC.